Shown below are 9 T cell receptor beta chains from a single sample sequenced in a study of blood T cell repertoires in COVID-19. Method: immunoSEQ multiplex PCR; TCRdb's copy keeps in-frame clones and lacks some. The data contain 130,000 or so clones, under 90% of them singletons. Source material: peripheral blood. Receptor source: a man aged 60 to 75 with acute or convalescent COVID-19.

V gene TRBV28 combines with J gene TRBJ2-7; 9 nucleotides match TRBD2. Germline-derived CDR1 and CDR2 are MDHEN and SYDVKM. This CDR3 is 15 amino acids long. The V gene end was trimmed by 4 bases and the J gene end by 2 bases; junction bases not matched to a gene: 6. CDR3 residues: CASSSSGTIAYEQYF. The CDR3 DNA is TGTGCCAGCAGTTCTAGCGGGACAATTGCCTACGAGCAGTACTTC.

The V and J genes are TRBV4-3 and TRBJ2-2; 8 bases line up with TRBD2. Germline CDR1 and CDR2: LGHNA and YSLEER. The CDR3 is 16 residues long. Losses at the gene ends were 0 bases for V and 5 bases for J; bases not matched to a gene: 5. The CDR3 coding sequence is TGCGCCAGCAGCCAAGAGGGCGGGAGGCTAACCGGGGAGCTGTTTTTT. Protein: CASSQEGGRLTGELFF.

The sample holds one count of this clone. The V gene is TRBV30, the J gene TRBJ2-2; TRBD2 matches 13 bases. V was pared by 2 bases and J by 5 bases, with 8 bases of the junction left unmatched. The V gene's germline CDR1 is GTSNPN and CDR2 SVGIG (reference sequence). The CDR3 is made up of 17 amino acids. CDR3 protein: CAWSRGLAGDRTGELFF. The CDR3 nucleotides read TGTGCCTGGAGTCGTGGACTAGCGGGAGATAGGACCGGGGAGCTGTTTTTT.

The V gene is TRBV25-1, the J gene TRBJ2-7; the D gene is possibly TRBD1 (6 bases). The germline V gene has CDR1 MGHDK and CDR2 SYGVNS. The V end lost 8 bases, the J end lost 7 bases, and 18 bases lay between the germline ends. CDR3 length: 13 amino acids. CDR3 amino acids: CASRGEGVGEQYF. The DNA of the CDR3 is TGTGCCAGCCGCGGCGAGGGGGTTGGGGAGCAGTACTTC.

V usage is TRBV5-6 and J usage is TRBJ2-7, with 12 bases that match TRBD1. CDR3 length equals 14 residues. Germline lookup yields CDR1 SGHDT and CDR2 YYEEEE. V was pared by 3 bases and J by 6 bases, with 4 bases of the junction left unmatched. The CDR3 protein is CASSSRDRGREQYF. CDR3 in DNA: TGTGCCAGCAGCTCCCGGGACAGGGGGCGCGAGCAGTACTTC.

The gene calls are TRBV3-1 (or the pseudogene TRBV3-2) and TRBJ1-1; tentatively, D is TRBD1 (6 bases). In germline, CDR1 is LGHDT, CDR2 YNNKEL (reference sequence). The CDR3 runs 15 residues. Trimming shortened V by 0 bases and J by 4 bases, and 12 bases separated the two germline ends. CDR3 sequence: CASSQEGGGLTEAFF. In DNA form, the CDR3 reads TGTGCCAGCAGCCAAGAGGGTGGGGGCCTCACTGAAGCTTTCTTT.

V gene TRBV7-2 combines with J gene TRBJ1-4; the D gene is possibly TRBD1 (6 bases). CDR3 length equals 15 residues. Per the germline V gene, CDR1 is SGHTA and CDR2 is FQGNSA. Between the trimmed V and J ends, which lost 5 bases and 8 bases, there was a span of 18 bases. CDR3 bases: TGTGCCAGCAGCCCAACAGGGACGATCGGGGAAAAACTGTTTTTT. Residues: CASSPTGTIGEKLFF. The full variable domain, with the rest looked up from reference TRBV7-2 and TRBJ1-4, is GAGVSQSPSNKVTEKGKDVELRCDPISGHTALYWYRQSLGQGLEFLIYFQGNSAPDKSGLPSDRFSAERTGGSVSTLTIQRTQQEDSAVYLCASSPTGTIGEKLFFGSGTQLSVL.

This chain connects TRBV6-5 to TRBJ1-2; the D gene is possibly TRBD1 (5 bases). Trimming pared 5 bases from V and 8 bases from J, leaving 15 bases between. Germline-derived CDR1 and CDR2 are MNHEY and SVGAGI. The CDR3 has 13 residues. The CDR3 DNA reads TGTGCCAGCAGTCCGGGCCATCCAGGGGGCTACACCTTC. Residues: CASSPGHPGGYTF.

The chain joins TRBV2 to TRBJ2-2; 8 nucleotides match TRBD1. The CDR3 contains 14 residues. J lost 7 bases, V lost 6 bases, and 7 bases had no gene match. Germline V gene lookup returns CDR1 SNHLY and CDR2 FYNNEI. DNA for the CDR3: TGTGCCAGCAGGGCGCAGGGGGCGAGCGGGGAGCTGTTTTTT. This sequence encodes CASRAQGASGELFF.